The 22 T cell receptor beta chains below all came from one sample that was sequenced in a study of blood T cells in healthy people across ages. A J-beta primer mix and a sample-barcoded 5' primer were used in a second PCR of about 7 to 12 cycles. MiXCR, run by TCRdb on the 5' RACE reads, gives a single entry per CDR3 protein. The repertoire holds about 2 million distinct CDR3 sequences, with around 50% as singletons. Sequenced: blood. These receptor sequences come from a middle-aged woman in good health.

This clonotype has only a few counts. The gene calls are TRBV4-1 and TRBJ2-5; 7 bases agree with TRBD1. V shed 1 base and J 2 bases; nucleotides not matched to a gene: 4. CDR1 and CDR2 (germline): MGHRA, YSYEKL. CDR3 size: 15 residues. CDR3 sequence (DNA): TGCGCCAGCAGCCAAGTCTCGACAGGGCAAGAGACCCAGTACTTC. Its protein product is CASSQVSTGQETQYF.

A few counts support this clonotype. The V gene is TRBV15, the J gene TRBJ2-3; maybe TRBD1 (5 bases). The V end was cut by 3 bases, the J end by 2 bases, with 9 bases between. This CDR3 comprises 14 residues. CDR1 LNHNV and CDR2 YYDKDF come from the germline V gene (reference sequence). The CDR3 loop is CATSRDTYTDTQYF. Here the CDR3 DNA reads TGTGCCACCAGCAGGGACACCTACACAGATACGCAGTATTTT.

This chain connects TRBV7-8 to TRBJ2-3; TRBD2 matches 10 bases. V was pared by 0 bases and J by 1 base, with 7 bases of the junction left unmatched. Germline CDR1 reads SGHVS; CDR2 reads FQNEAQ. This CDR3 is 18 amino acids long. The CDR3 region is CASSLAFSGGARTDTQYF. The CDR3 DNA is TGTGCCAGCAGCTTAGCGTTCAGCGGGGGGGCCCGCACAGATACGCAGTATTTT.

Only one count was recorded for this clonotype. The chain employs TRBV7-9 and TRBJ2-3, with D hard to call. The CDR3 has 14 amino acids. Germline CDR1 reads SEHNR; CDR2 reads FQNEAQ (reference sequence). Trimming took off 6 bases at V and 4 bases at J, with 14 bases between the two ends. The CDR3 is CASRVRALADTQYF. The CDR3 DNA sequence: TGTGCCAGCAGGGTCCGGGCCTTAGCAGATACGCAGTATTTT.

V is TRBV5-5 and J is TRBJ2-1; TRBD1 is a possible D gene (6 bases). Trimming pared 0 bases from V and 7 bases from J, leaving 17 bases between. Germline V gene sequence: CDR1 SGHKS, CDR2 YYEKEE (reference sequence). The CDR3 is made up of 16 amino acids. CDR3 nucleotide sequence: TGTGCCAGCAGCTTGGTAGGCTGGGGGCGCGGTAATGAGCAGTTCTTC. This encodes CASSLVGWGRGNEQFF.

This clonotype has more than one count but fewer than ten. The chain employs TRBV11-2 and TRBJ2-5, with no clear D. From germline, CDR1 is SGHAT and CDR2 FQNNGV. The ends were cut back, 0 bases at V and 5 bases at J, with 10 bases in the middle. This CDR3 region has 14 residues. The CDR3 loop is CASSLETPSETQYF. The CDR3 nucleotides read TGTGCCAGCAGCTTAGAGACCCCATCGGAGACCCAGTACTTC.

A few counts support this clonotype. The CDR3 DNA is TGCAGTGTGGGGGGGTTAGATACCGGGACAGGGGTGTACGAGCAGTACTTC. It encodes CSVGGLDTGTGVYEQYF. The V gene is TRBV20-1, the J gene TRBJ2-7; the match to TRBD1 covers 10 bases. V lost 7 bases to trimming and J lost 4 bases; unmatched junction nucleotides: 19. Germline CDR1 is DFQATT and CDR2 is SNEGSKA (reference sequence). The CDR3 extends over 17 amino acids.

The CDR3 nucleotides read TGCGCCAGCAGCCAAGGGTTTGGACAGGGGATCCCAGATACGCAGTATTTT. Translating it yields CASSQGFGQGIPDTQYF. The chain combines TRBV4-1 with TRBJ2-3; 9 bases match TRBD1. CDR3 size: 17 residues. V gave up 1 base and J gave up 4 bases; unmatched junction bases: 9. Germline V gene lookup returns CDR1 MGHRA and CDR2 YSYEKL.

V usage is TRBV10-3 and J usage is TRBJ2-7; no definite D call. The CDR3 length is 11 residues. The V end was cut by 3 bases, the J end by 3 bases, with 3 bases between. From germline, CDR1 is ENHRY and CDR2 SYGVKD. CDR3 amino acids: CAISDHYEQYF. CDR3 bases: TGTGCCATCAGTGATCACTACGAGCAGTACTTC.

The DNA for the CDR3 is TGTGCCAGCAGACCCGGACAGGGTCAAAATTCACCCCTCCACTTT. This gives the protein CASRPGQGQNSPLHF. This chain connects TRBV13 to TRBJ1-6, with 8 positions matching TRBD1. The CDR3 runs to 15 residues. V gave up 6 bases and J gave up 7 bases; unmatched junction bases: 8. The V gene's germline CDR1 is PRHDT and CDR2 FYEKMQ (reference sequence).

This clonotype occurred a few times. J is TRBJ2-6 and V is TRBV11-2; 7 nucleotides agree with TRBD1. Looked up from germline, CDR1 is SGHAT and CDR2 is FQNNGV. The CDR3 runs 18 residues. V dropped 4 bases and J dropped 0; count of bases not matched to a gene: 9. CDR3 bases: TGTGCCAGCAGCTCGCTCGGCAGGGGGTACTCTGGGGCCAACGTCCTGACTTTC. This sequence encodes CASSSLGRGYSGANVLTF.

The rearrangement joins TRBV6-5 to TRBJ2-3; D not resolved. The CDR3 runs to 14 residues. The V end was cut by 2 bases, the J end by 2 bases, with 8 bases between. Germline V lookup: CDR1 MNHEY, CDR2 SVGAGI. The CDR3 sequence: CASSYGQLTDTQYF. Here the CDR3 DNA reads TGTGCCAGCAGTTACGGCCAGCTCACAGATACGCAGTATTTT.

This chain uses TRBV4-1 with TRBJ2-7; D uncertain. Deletions cut 4 bases from V and 3 bases from J, with 7 bases between. The CDR3 is 12 residues long. Germline CDR1 MGHRA, CDR2 YSYEKL. CDR3 nucleotides: TGCGCCAGCAGCCCTAAGGACTACGAGCAGTACTTC. Residues: CASSPKDYEQYF.

J is TRBJ1-4 and V is TRBV20-1, with a weak D call TRBD1 (6 bases). The germline CDR1 and CDR2 sequences are DFQATT and SNEGSKA (reference sequence). This CDR3 region has 14 residues. The germline V and J ends were trimmed by 0 bases and 8 bases, with 13 bases remaining between them. In nucleotides, the CDR3 is TGCAGTGCTAGAGAGGGGGGGGCCTTGGAAAAACTGTTTTTT. Protein: CSAREGGALEKLFF.

V gene TRBV7-2 combines with J gene TRBJ1-1; tentatively, D is TRBD1 (5 bases). From germline, CDR1 is SGHTA and CDR2 FQGNSA. V lost 1 base and J 5 bases, leaving 11 bases between the germline ends. This CDR3 has 14 amino acids. The CDR3 region has the DNA TGTGCCAGCAGCTTAGAATTTAGGGGAACTGAAGCTTTCTTT. Its protein is CASSLEFRGTEAFF.

This clonotype was found a few times. CDR3 region: CASSLADLTDTQYF. The CDR3 DNA sequence: TGTGCCAGCAGTTTAGCCGACCTCACAGATACGCAGTATTTT. The gene calls are TRBV12-3 or TRBV12-4 and TRBJ2-3; D uncertain. The CDR3 is 14 amino acids. V was clipped by 0 bases and J by 2 bases, with 6 bases between them.

This clonotype was seen only a few times. This rearrangement joins TRBV7-2 to TRBJ1-2; the D gene is possibly TRBD1 (5 bases). Deletions cut 6 bases from V and 2 bases from J, with 13 bases between. The CDR3 has 14 residues. Germline CDR1 reads SGHTA; CDR2 reads FQGNSA. This CDR3 reads CASRGGPMNYGYTF. As DNA, the CDR3 is TGTGCCAGCAGGGGGGGACCGATGAACTATGGCTACACCTTC.

This clonotype appeared a few times. V is TRBV6-2 or TRBV6-3 and J is TRBJ1-2, with 7 positions matching TRBD1. The V gene end was trimmed by 5 bases and the J gene end by 4 bases; junction bases not matched to a gene: 7. Germline assignment: CDR1 MNHEY and CDR2 SVGEGT. The CDR3 length is 14 residues. Here the CDR3 reads CASSPPRDSYGYTF. CDR3 coding DNA: TGTGCCAGCAGTCCCCCACGGGACAGCTATGGCTACACCTTC.

The chain joins TRBV7-2 to TRBJ2-3; no reliable D call. The V gene lost 3 bases and the J gene lost 4 bases, with 11 bases spanning the gap. The CDR3 is made up of 14 amino acids. The germline CDR1 and CDR2 sequences are SGHTA and FQGNSA. In DNA form, the CDR3 reads TGTGCCAGCAGCTTCGGGTATGCTGCAGATACGCAGTATTTT. It translates to CASSFGYAADTQYF.

Remarks on this clonotype: No DNA is shown, since the ends of the CDR3 on it are uncertain; the CDR3 is the one TCRdb lists. The chain recombines TRBV27 with TRBJ2-5; the table's D gene call, TRBD1, was not cross checked with the DNA. The V gene's germline CDR1 is MNHEY and CDR2 SMNVEV (reference sequence). The CDR3 length is 15 residues, termini included. The CDR3: CASSLWASGAETKYF.

This clonotype was detected only a few times. The chain links TRBV10-3 to TRBJ2-3; 10 bases are shared with TRBD2. CDR1 is ENHRY and CDR2 is SYGVKD in the germline V gene. This CDR3 has 14 amino acids. V lost 6 bases, J lost 4 bases, and 4 bases stayed unmatched. The CDR3 loop is CAISSSGGSDTQYF. The CDR3 nucleotides read TGTGCCATCAGCAGTAGCGGGGGGTCAGATACGCAGTATTTT.

The sample holds a few counts of this clonotype. The chain carries TRBV6-1 and TRBJ2-7; D is perhaps TRBD2 (5 bases). This CDR3 is built from 13 residues. Germline V gene sequence: CDR1 MNHNS, CDR2 SASEGT. Trimming pared 5 bases from V and 6 bases from J, leaving 14 bases between. The CDR3: CASSKSGEIEQYF. CDR3 sequence (DNA): TGTGCCAGCAGTAAGTCTGGGGAGATCGAGCAGTACTTC.